Listed below are T cell receptor beta chains from one sample, sequenced in a study of patients and donors after allogeneic stem cell transplantation. TCRdb fed the RT-PCR reads into MiXCR, producing one record per CDR3 protein. Of some 880,000 distinct CDR3 sequences in the sample, 15% to 20% were seen once. The specimen sequenced was blood, either unsorted or a sorted T cell fraction (not recorded which). The receptors here all came from a human donor who was either an allogeneic HSCT recipient or a stem cell or donor lymphocyte infusion donor (not recorded which). It is not recorded whose cells these are; they may come from a transplant donor. The CDR3 runs from the conserved cysteine through the conserved F or W. Each record gives: V gene, clone size, D gene, J gene, CDR3 DNA, CDR3 protein. A D gene is named only where the DNA matches it firmly. Size values are once, few and many counts, or a class for expanded clones, and some rows have none.

V: TRBV10-3
size: NA
D: NA
J: TRBJ1-6
DNA: TGTGCCATCGCGGACCTGGCCAATTCACCCCTCCACTTT
CDR3: CAIADLANSPLHF

V: TRBV7-2
size: few
D: NA
J: TRBJ2-7
DNA: TGTGCCAGCAGCTTAGGTGGGGGTCCCCTCCTCTACGAGCAGTACTTC
CDR3: CASSLGGGPLLYEQYF

V: TRBV27
size: few
D: TRBD1
J: TRBJ1-2
DNA: TGTGCCAGCAGGGCACAGGGGGCGACTGGCTACACCTTC
CDR3: CASRAQGATGYTF

V: TRBV7-2
size: many
D: NA
J: TRBJ2-1
DNA: TGTGCCAGCAGCTTCCTGGGGGGCTCCTACAATGAGCAGTTCTTC
CDR3: CASSFLGGSYNEQFF

V: TRBV4-3
size: many
D: NA
J: TRBJ1-4
DNA: TGCGCCAGCAGCCGGGTACGACAGGTTAATGAAAAACTGTTTTTT
CDR3: CASSRVRQVNEKLFF

V: TRBV7-8
size: few
D: TRBD1
J: TRBJ2-5
DNA: TGTGCCAGCAGCCCGGACAGGGGGGGGACCCAGTACTTC
CDR3: CASSPDRGGTQYF

V: TRBV11-1
size: few
D: NA
J: TRBJ1-5
DNA: TGTGCCAGCAGCTTAGGCTACGGTCAGCCCCAGCATTTT
CDR3: CASSLGYGQPQHF

V: TRBV6-1
size: few
D: TRBD1
J: TRBJ1-6
DNA: TGTGCCAGCAGCCTTACAGGGGGCGGGAATTCACCCCTCCACTTT
CDR3: CASSLTGGGNSPLHF

V: TRBV12-3/TRBV12-4
size: few
D: NA
J: TRBJ1-5
DNA: TGTGCCAGCAGTTTCGGGACAAATCAGCCCCAGCATTTT
CDR3: CASSFGTNQPQHF

V: TRBV29-1
size: NA
D: TRBD1
J: TRBJ1-1
DNA: TGCAGCGTGGGGGCCGGGACAGTTAACACTGAAGCTTTCTTT
CDR3: CSVGAGTVNTEAFF

V: TRBV27
size: NA
D: NA
J: TRBJ2-7
DNA: TGTGCCAGCAGCCTGACGGGATTACGGGGGCAGTACTTC
CDR3: CASSLTGLRGQYF

V: TRBV30
size: NA
D: TRBD2
J: TRBJ2-7
DNA: TGTGCCTGGAGCGAAGGACTAGCGATCGAGCAGTACTTC
CDR3: CAWSEGLAIEQYF

V: TRBV5-1
size: many
D: TRBD1
J: TRBJ2-2
DNA: TGCGCCAGCAGCCGAGGAGGGACAGGGAGAGACACCGGGGAGCTGTTTTTT
CDR3: CASSRGGTGRDTGELFF

V: TRBV2
size: NA
D: NA
J: TRBJ1-2
DNA: TGTGCCAGCGACTCAGGGGCTGTCTATGGCTACACCTTC
CDR3: CASDSGAVYGYTF

V: TRBV6-1
size: NA
D: TRBD1
J: TRBJ1-2
DNA: TGTGCCAGCACTAGACAGGGGGCGCTCCCCTATGGCTACACCTTC
CDR3: CASTRQGALPYGYTF

V: TRBV12-3/TRBV12-4
size: NA
D: TRBD2
J: TRBJ2-1
DNA: TGTGCCAGCAGTTTAACTAGCGGGGGGTTCAGCGATGAGCAGTTCTTC
CDR3: CASSLTSGGFSDEQFF

V: TRBV25-1
size: NA
D: NA
J: TRBJ1-2
DNA: TGTGCCAGCAGTGAAGGCAGGGATTATGGCTACACCTTC
CDR3: CASSEGRDYGYTF

V: TRBV3-1
size: few
D: NA
J: TRBJ2-5
DNA: TGTGCCAGCAGCCAAACCTCTAGAGGAAACCAAGAGACCCAGTACTTC
CDR3: CASSQTSRGNQETQYF

V: TRBV27
size: few
D: NA
J: TRBJ2-3
DNA: TGTGCCAGCAGTCCTCCTCCAGGGTTCGGATCAGATACGCAGTATTTT
CDR3: CASSPPPGFGSDTQYF

V: TRBV3-1
size: NA
D: TRBD2
J: TRBJ2-1
DNA: TGTGCCAGCAGCCAAGGAGCTAGCGGGACTTCCTATAATGAGCAGTTCTTC
CDR3: CASSQGASGTSYNEQFF

V: TRBV9
size: many
D: NA
J: TRBJ2-1
DNA: TGTGCCAGCAGCGTAACGATGGTCTCCTACAATGAGCAGTTCTTC
CDR3: CASSVTMVSYNEQFF

V: TRBV5-1
size: few
D: NA
J: TRBJ2-7
DNA: TGCGCCAGCAGCTTGGACGGGGGTAAGGCCTACGAGCAGTACTTC
CDR3: CASSLDGGKAYEQYF

V: TRBV30
size: NA
D: NA
J: TRBJ1-2
DNA: TGTGCTGGTAGGGCGCAGATAGCTAACTATGGCTACACCTTC
CDR3: CAGRAQIANYGYTF

V: TRBV29-1
size: many
D: NA
J: TRBJ1-2
DNA: TGCAGCGTTGAATCTCCCCTATCGGGTGGCTACACCTTC
CDR3: CSVESPLSGGYTF

V: TRBV7-9
size: few
D: NA
J: TRBJ2-7
DNA: TGTGCCAGCAGCTACTATCGGTCCTACGAGCAGTACTTC
CDR3: CASSYYRSYEQYF

V: TRBV4-2
size: NA
D: NA
J: TRBJ1-4
DNA: TGTGCCAGCAGCCAAGATCCGCGCTCACGTAGCGAAAAACTGTTTTTT
CDR3: CASSQDPRSRSEKLFF

V: TRBV4-3
size: NA
D: NA
J: TRBJ2-1
DNA: TGCGCCAGCAGCCAATCCCCGGGTCGGGAGCAGTTCTTC
CDR3: CASSQSPGREQFF

V: TRBV19
size: few
D: NA
J: TRBJ1-3
DNA: TGTGCCAGTCCCAACGGAAACACCATATATTTT
CDR3: CASPNGNTIYF

V: TRBV12-3/TRBV12-4
size: NA
D: NA
J: TRBJ1-2
DNA: TGTGCCAGCAGTTTTGACGGTCCAAGCTATGGCTACACCTTC
CDR3: CASSFDGPSYGYTF

V: TRBV20-1
size: few
D: NA
J: TRBJ1-1
DNA: TGCAGTGCTAGAGATTCCGGGGTCGGGGGCACTGAAGCTTTCTTT
CDR3: CSARDSGVGGTEAFF

V: TRBV20-1
size: NA
D: TRBD1
J: TRBJ2-5
DNA: TGCAGTGCCACCGGACAGGGTTCGAAAGAGACCCAGTACTTC
CDR3: CSATGQGSKETQYF

V: TRBV12-3/TRBV12-4
size: few
D: TRBD1
J: TRBJ1-1
DNA: TGTGCCAGCACTCGGGACAGGGGATACACTGAAGCTTTCTTT
CDR3: CASTRDRGYTEAFF

V: TRBV7-2
size: NA
D: NA
J: TRBJ2-3
DNA: TGTGCCAGCACCGCAAGGGGACGGCTCTTCGATACGCAGTATTTT
CDR3: CASTARGRLFDTQYF

V: TRBV18
size: once
D: NA
J: TRBJ1-2
DNA: TGTGCCAGCTCCCCGCTCCGAGGGCTCTATGGCTACACCTTC
CDR3: CASSPLRGLYGYTF

V: TRBV15
size: few
D: NA
J: TRBJ1-1
DNA: TGTGCCACCGGGGACGGCGACATGAACACTGAAGCTTTCTTT
CDR3: CATGDGDMNTEAFF

V: TRBV29-1
size: few
D: NA
J: TRBJ1-4
DNA: TGCAGCGTTGAAGATCTTACTGGGACATGGACTAATGAAAAACTGTTTTTT
CDR3: CSVEDLTGTWTNEKLFF

V: TRBV12-3/TRBV12-4
size: few
D: TRBD2
J: TRBJ2-7
DNA: TGTGCCAGCAGTCCAAGACTAGCGGGAGGGTACGAGCAGTACTTC
CDR3: CASSPRLAGGYEQYF

V: TRBV10-3
size: few
D: NA
J: TRBJ2-7
DNA: TGTGCCATCAGGTTAATGACGGGCCCCTACGAGCAGTACTTC
CDR3: CAIRLMTGPYEQYF

V: TRBV20-1
size: NA
D: NA
J: TRBJ2-7
DNA: TGCAGTGCTAGCGGTGGTAGAGTAGAACCGGGGAACCCTTACGAGCAGTACTTC
CDR3: CSASGGRVEPGNPYEQYF

V: TRBV29-1
size: many
D: TRBD1
J: TRBJ1-1
DNA: TGCAGCGTCGGGACAGGGGTTACTGAAGCTTTCTTT
CDR3: CSVGTGVTEAFF

V: TRBV7-2
size: few
D: NA
J: TRBJ2-1
DNA: TGTGCCAGCAGCTCAGTACGGCCCAATGAGCAGTTCTTC
CDR3: CASSSVRPNEQFF